This T cell receptor beta chain was retrieved from a study of blood T cell repertoires in COVID-19. The length of the CDR3 is 16 residues. With V trimmed by 2 bases and J by 3 bases, 4 bases remained unmatched. Germline V gene data show CDR1 as LGHNT and CDR2 as FRNRAP. This table comes from immunoSEQ multiplex PCR, and its TCRdb copy is limited to in-frame clones, with some not included. Of a few hundred thousand clones listed, more than 70% are singletons. The sequencing sample was made of peripheral blood. The rearrangement joins TRBV12-5 to TRBJ2-1; 10 bases are shared with TRBD2. This sequence was found in a woman in her 50s with acute or convalescent COVID-19. For the CDR3, the DNA is TGTGCTAGTGGTTTGTCAACTAGCGGGATCTACAATGAGCAGTTCTTC. It codes for CASGLSTSGIYNEQFF.